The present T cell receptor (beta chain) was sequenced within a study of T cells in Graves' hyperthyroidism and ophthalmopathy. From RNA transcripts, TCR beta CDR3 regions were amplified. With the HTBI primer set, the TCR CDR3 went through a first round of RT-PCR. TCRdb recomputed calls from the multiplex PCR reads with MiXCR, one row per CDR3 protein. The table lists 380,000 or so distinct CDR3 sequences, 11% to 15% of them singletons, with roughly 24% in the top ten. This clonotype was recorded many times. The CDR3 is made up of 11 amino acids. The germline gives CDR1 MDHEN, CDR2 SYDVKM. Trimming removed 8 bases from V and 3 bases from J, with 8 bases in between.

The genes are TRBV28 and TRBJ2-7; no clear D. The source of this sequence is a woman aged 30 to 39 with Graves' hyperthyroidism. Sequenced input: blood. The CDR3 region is CASGVSYEQYF. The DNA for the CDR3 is TGTGCCAGCGGTGTTAGCTACGAGCAGTACTTC.